This TCR beta chain comes out of a study of blood T cell repertoires in COVID-19. Sequencing used immunoSEQ multiplex PCR; TCRdb keeps in-frame clones, though not all of them. The sample records more than 250,000 clones, roughly 90% being singletons. Germline assignment: CDR1 MNHEY and CDR2 SVGAGI. There are 14 residues in the CDR3. V dropped 0 bases and J dropped 8 bases, with 13 bases sitting between them. The source is a man aged 18 to 29 who had recovered from COVID-19. The sample consisted of peripheral blood. This sequence joins TRBV6-5 and TRBJ1-1, with D possibly being TRBD1 (5 bases). The CDR3 DNA is TGTGCCAGCAGTTACTCAACGACAGCTAAGGAAGCTTTCTTT. Protein sequence: CASSYSTTAKEAFF.